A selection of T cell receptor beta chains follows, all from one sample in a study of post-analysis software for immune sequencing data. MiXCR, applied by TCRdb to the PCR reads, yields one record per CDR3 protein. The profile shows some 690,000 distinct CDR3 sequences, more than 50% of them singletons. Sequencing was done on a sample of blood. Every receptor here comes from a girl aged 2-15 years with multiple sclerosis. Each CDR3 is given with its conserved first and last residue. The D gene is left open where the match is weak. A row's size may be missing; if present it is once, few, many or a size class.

CAISDYPHLVQPLGDTQYF | TGTGCCATCAGTGATTACCCTCATCTGGTCCAGCCTCTCGGGGATACGCAGTATTTT | TRBJ2-3 | NA | TRBV10-3 | NA
CASSVRHSSGANVLTF | TGTGCCAGCAGCGTAAGGCACAGTTCTGGGGCCAACGTCCTGACTTTC | TRBJ2-6 | NA | TRBV7-8 | NA
CASSQATRADTQYF | TGCGCCAGCAGCCAAGCTACTCGGGCAGATACGCAGTATTTT | TRBJ2-3 | few | TRBV4-1 | NA
CASSRLVTETQYF | TGTGCCAGCTCACGACTAGTCACCGAGACCCAGTACTTC | TRBJ2-5 | NA | TRBV18 | NA
CASSYSNRGLNGYTF | TGTGCCAGCAGTTACTCGAACCGGGGGCTCAACGGCTACACCTTC | TRBJ1-2 | NA | TRBV6-6 | NA
CASSYATSGSSYEQYF | TGCGCCAGCAGCTACGCGACTAGCGGGAGTTCCTACGAGCAGTACTTC | TRBJ2-7 | NA | TRBV5-1 | TRBD2
CSAATGQRVGYTF | TGCAGTGCAGCTACCGGACAGCGAGTGGGCTACACCTTC | TRBJ1-2 | NA | TRBV20-1 | NA
CASSSPAGRDPYEQYF | TGTGCCAGCAGTTCTCCGGCGGGCAGGGACCCCTACGAGCAGTACTTC | TRBJ2-7 | NA | TRBV6-5 | NA
CASREQGAFLAFF | TGTGCCAGCAGAGAACAGGGGGCGTTTTTAGCTTTCTTT | TRBJ1-1 | NA | TRBV6-6 | TRBD1
CASSLAEDYEQYF | TGTGCCAGCAGTTTAGCGGAGGACTACGAGCAGTACTTC | TRBJ2-7 | NA | TRBV6-6 | NA
CASSVAALAATGELFF | TGTGCCAGCAGCGTAGCTGCACTAGCGGCCACCGGGGAGCTGTTTTTT | TRBJ2-2 | NA | TRBV9 | TRBD2
CSAHAGDTNEQYF | TGCAGTGCCCATGCAGGGGATACGAACGAGCAGTACTTC | TRBJ2-7 | once | TRBV20-1 | NA
CASSFKREGLHEQYF | TGTGCCAGCAGCTTTAAGCGGGAGGGCCTCCACGAGCAGTACTTC | TRBJ2-7 | NA | TRBV5-6 | TRBD2
CASSQEEGIYEQYF | TGCGCCAGCAGCCAAGAGGAGGGGATATACGAGCAGTACTTC | TRBJ2-7 | NA | TRBV4-1 | NA
CASSLDPEAGELFF | TGTGCCAGCAGTTTAGACCCGGAGGCCGGGGAGCTGTTTTTT | TRBJ2-2 | NA | TRBV10-2 | NA